These 25 T cell receptor beta chains were all obtained from the same sample, sequenced in a study of CD8+ T cells in alopecia areata. RNA was isolated and reverse transcribed to cDNA, the sequencing template. TCRdb's copy holds only in-frame clones and misses some; the assay was immunoSEQ multiplex PCR. Here the sample spans a few hundred thousand clones, roughly two thirds being singletons. Material: CD4+ T cells sorted from blood, obtained at week 0. The receptors shown here come from a human donor with alopecia areata.

The chain is built from TRBV13 and TRBJ2-7; 8 nucleotides align to TRBD2. The CDR3 is 14 residues long. CDR1 is PRHDT and CDR2 is FYEKMQ in the germline V gene (reference sequence). V dropped 5 bases and J dropped 2; count of bases not matched to a gene: 5. The CDR3 DNA reads TGTGCCAGCAGCCCCGGGGGGGGCGCCTACGAGCAGTACTTC. Translation gives CASSPGGGAYEQYF.

V and J are TRBV25-1 and TRBJ2-2; a weak D match, TRBD2 (5 bases). CDR3 length equals 17 residues. With 4 bases removed from V and 2 bases from J, the gap between germline ends came to 17 bases. Per the germline V gene, CDR1 is MGHDK and CDR2 is SYGVNS. The DNA for the CDR3 is TGTGCCAGCAGTGCCCCGGGCGGGCAGTTAAACACCGGGGAGCTGTTTTTT. This codes for CASSAPGGQLNTGELFF.

V and J are TRBV4-1 and TRBJ2-7; 8 bases are shared with TRBD1. The germline gives CDR1 MGHRA, CDR2 YSYEKL. The V segment lost 1 base and the J segment 2 bases; nucleotides outside the gene matches: 7. This CDR3 is built from 16 residues. In DNA form, the CDR3 reads TGCGCCAGCAGCCAAGTCCGGACAGGGAGCCCCTACGAGCAGTACTTC. It codes for CASSQVRTGSPYEQYF.

The rearrangement joins TRBV7-2 to TRBJ2-7, with 7 bases identical to TRBD1. Germline V gene data show CDR1 as SGHTA and CDR2 as FQGNSA. The CDR3 extends over 13 amino acids. Germline trimming cut 7 bases from V and 6 bases from J; bases unmatched to any gene: 9. This CDR3 is CASNPDRVGEQYF. DNA for the CDR3: TGTGCCAGCAACCCCGACAGGGTGGGCGAGCAGTACTTC.

The sample holds one count of this clone. The chain joins TRBV5-1 to TRBJ1-2; D is unresolved. Germline CDR1 reads SGHRS; CDR2 reads YFSETQ. Trimming removed 0 bases from V and 6 bases from J, with 15 bases in between. The CDR3 spans 15 residues. CDR3 in DNA: TGCGCCAGCAGCTTGGGACTCCAGGTTCTTAATGGCTACACCTTC. Translated, it gives CASSLGLQVLNGYTF. The variable domain in full, completed from reference TRBV5-1 and TRBJ1-2, reads KAGVTQTPRYLIKTRGQQVTLSCSPISGHRSVSWYQQTPGQGLQFLFEYFSETQRNKGNFPGRFSGRQFSNSRSEMNVSTLELGDSALYLCASSLGLQVLNGYTFGSGTRLTVV.

A single count supports this clone. V and J are TRBV29-1 and TRBJ2-7; 9 nucleotides agree with TRBD1. This CDR3 contains 14 residues. Germline values: CDR1 SQVTM, CDR2 ANQGSEA. Trimming removed 7 bases from V and 1 base from J; junction bases left unmatched: 8. This CDR3 reads CSANRGPESYEQYF. In nucleotides, the CDR3 is TGCAGCGCCAACAGGGGGCCCGAATCCTACGAGCAGTACTTC.

The genes are TRBV30 and TRBJ2-5; TRBD2 aligns across 8 bases. The CDR3 is 15 residues long. The V and J ends lost 5 bases and 2 bases, in that order; junction bases with no gene match: 10. Germline V gene lookup returns CDR1 GTSNPN and CDR2 SVGIG (reference sequence). The CDR3 DNA reads as TGTGCCTGGGCTAGCGGCGGGGGGTTTCAAGAGACCCAGTACTTC. Translating gives CAWASGGGFQETQYF.

The rearrangement joins TRBV29-1 to TRBJ2-7; D is undetermined. This CDR3 comprises 13 residues. V was trimmed by 6 bases and J by 0 bases, leaving 12 bases between them. Looked up from germline, CDR1 is SQVTM and CDR2 is ANQGSEA. In DNA form, the CDR3 reads TGCAGCGTCGGTCGGACCCACTCCTACGAGCAGTACTTC. It encodes CSVGRTHSYEQYF.

V and J are TRBV6-1 and TRBJ1-5; no clear D. The CDR3 extends over 10 amino acids. The germline gives CDR1 MNHNS, CDR2 SASEGT. Between the trimmed V and J ends, which lost 4 bases and 6 bases, there was a span of 1 base. This CDR3 reads CASSVQPQHF. In DNA, the CDR3 is TGTGCCAGCAGTGTTCAGCCCCAGCATTTT.

This clone showed up just a few times. This chain joins TRBV30 and TRBJ1-1, with D perhaps TRBD1 (6 bases). CDR1 and CDR2 (germline): GTSNPN, SVGIG (reference sequence). Trimming pared 3 bases from V and 0 bases from J, leaving 11 bases between. The CDR3 length is 14 residues. CDR3 residues: CAWRKGEMNTEAFF. CDR3 DNA sequence: TGTGCCTGGAGAAAGGGGGAAATGAACACTGAAGCTTTCTTT.

This clone was counted a few times. The rearrangement joins TRBV29-1 to TRBJ1-2; TRBD1 is a possible D gene (5 bases). CDR1 is SQVTM, CDR2 ANQGSEA, per germline. Trimming pared 7 bases from V and 3 bases from J, leaving 12 bases between. CDR3 length equals 12 residues. The CDR3 protein is CSGRGTDYGYTF. In DNA form, the CDR3 reads TGCAGCGGGCGGGGCACCGACTATGGCTACACCTTC.

The chain recombines TRBV5-1 with TRBJ2-3; TRBD1 matches 7 bases. Per the germline V gene, CDR1 is SGHRS and CDR2 is YFSETQ. The CDR3 consists of 14 residues. The V gene end was trimmed by 3 bases and the J gene end by 1 base; junction bases not matched to a gene: 2. Here the CDR3 reads CASSWGQRTDTQYF. Written as DNA, the CDR3 is TGCGCCAGCAGCTGGGGACAGCGCACAGATACGCAGTATTTT.

This clone was recorded a few times. The genes are TRBV5-6 and TRBJ2-7; D possibly corresponds to TRBD2 (6 bases). Germline-derived CDR1 and CDR2 are SGHDT and YYEEEE. Trimming stripped 0 bases from V and 2 bases from J, with 15 bases between. The CDR3 has 16 amino acids. The CDR3 sequence is CASSLGPWGVPYEQYF. Written as DNA, the CDR3 is TGTGCCAGCAGCTTGGGGCCTTGGGGGGTCCCCTACGAGCAGTACTTC.

This chain uses TRBV2 with TRBJ1-4; perhaps TRBD1 as D (5 bases). Germline CDR1 and CDR2: SNHLY and FYNNEI. The V and J ends lost 3 bases and 13 bases respectively, with 15 bases between them. CDR3 length equals 13 residues. The CDR3 is CASSELVGRGLFF. CDR3 in DNA: TGTGCCAGCAGTGAGCTTGTTGGAAGGGGACTGTTTTTT.

This clone appeared a few times. CDR3 in DNA: TGTGCCTGGAGTCGGACCAACTATGGCTACACCTTC. This sequence encodes CAWSRTNYGYTF. The chain is built from TRBV30 and TRBJ1-2; D is unclear. This CDR3 region has 12 residues. Germline V gene lookup returns CDR1 GTSNPN and CDR2 SVGIG (reference sequence). The V end was cut by 2 bases, the J end by 2 bases, with 6 bases between.

The V gene is TRBV30, the J gene TRBJ1-1, with 7 bases that match TRBD1. J lost 3 bases, V lost 3 bases, and 1 base had no gene match. Germline V gives CDR1 GTSNPN, CDR2 SVGIG (reference sequence). This CDR3 comprises 12 residues. CDR3 coding DNA: TGTGCCTGGAGACAGGGGCACACTGAAGCTTTCTTT. Amino acid sequence: CAWRQGHTEAFF.

The rearrangement joins TRBV5-1 to TRBJ2-2; no reliable D call. Trimming removed 5 bases at V and 7 bases at J, with 6 bases between. Germline CDR1 SGHRS, CDR2 YFSETQ. The CDR3 loop spans 11 amino acids. Here the CDR3 DNA reads TGCGCCAGCAGATCGAGCGGGGAGCTGTTTTTT. Translated: CASRSSGELFF.

Here the CDR3 reads CSVEPGGQGLQYF. The CDR3 DNA reads as TGCAGCGTTGAACCAGGGGGCCAGGGTCTACAGTACTTC. This sequence joins TRBV29-1 and TRBJ2-5; 8 nucleotides match TRBD1. From germline, CDR1 is SQVTM and CDR2 ANQGSEA. The length of the CDR3 is 13 residues. V lost 2 bases, J lost 11 bases, and 10 bases stayed unmatched.

The rearrangement joins TRBV9 to TRBJ2-7, with D possibly being TRBD2 (6 bases). Per the germline V gene, CDR1 is SGDLS and CDR2 is YYNGEE. The CDR3 totals 14 residues. Deletions cut 2 bases from V and 2 bases from J, with 11 bases between. The CDR3 protein is CASSVGGLPYEQYF. CDR3 sequence (DNA): TGTGCCAGCAGCGTTGGGGGACTGCCCTACGAGCAGTACTTC. Filled out from reference TRBV9 and TRBJ2-7, the complete variable domain reads DSGVTQTPKHLITATGQRVTLRCSPRSGDLSVYWYQQSLDQGLQFLIQYYNGEERAKGNILERFSAQQFPDLHSELNLSSLELGDSALYFCASSVGGLPYEQYFGPGTRLTVT.

The genes are TRBV29-1 and TRBJ1-3; D is undetermined. CDR1 and CDR2 (germline): SQVTM, ANQGSEA. V dropped 5 bases and J dropped 0 bases, with 5 bases sitting between them. The CDR3 runs 12 residues. The CDR3 DNA follows: TGCAGCGTTCAGCTCTCTGGAAACACCATATATTTT. This translates into CSVQLSGNTIYF.

The chain links TRBV30 to TRBJ2-7; 11 nucleotides line up with TRBD1. Trimming took 0 bases from V and 3 from J; bases not matched to a gene: 1. Germline lookup yields CDR1 GTSNPN and CDR2 SVGIG (reference sequence). The CDR3 runs 14 residues. For the CDR3, the DNA is TGTGCCTGGAGTGTAGGGACAGGGGGCTACGAGCAGTACTTC. It codes for CAWSVGTGGYEQYF.

The DNA of the CDR3 is TGTGCCAGCAGCCAAGATCAACCGGGGGAGAGGGCCTATGGCTACACCTTC. It is translated as CASSQDQPGERAYGYTF. The V call is TRBV4-2, the J call TRBJ1-2, with D possibly matching TRBD1 (5 bases). This CDR3 is built from 17 residues. The germline V gene encodes CDR1 LGHNA and CDR2 YNFKEQ. V lost 0 bases to trimming and J lost 4 bases, with 18 bases between them.

The V gene is TRBV30, the J gene TRBJ1-1; D gene unclear. Trimming removed 8 bases at V and 3 bases at J, with 13 bases between. The germline CDR1 and CDR2 sequences are GTSNPN and SVGIG (reference sequence). The CDR3 is made up of 12 amino acids. DNA for the CDR3: TGTGCCGGCTCACCGGGATACACTGAAGCTTTCTTT. This encodes CAGSPGYTEAFF.

This chain joins TRBV4-3 and TRBJ2-7; 12 nucleotides align to TRBD2. The ends lost 3 bases at V and 4 bases at J; junction bases unmatched: 4. Germline V gene sequence: CDR1 LGHNA, CDR2 YSLEER. CDR3 length equals 15 residues. DNA for the CDR3: TGCGCCAGCAGCCAGCTAGCGGGGGGGCGATACGAGCAGTACTTC. Translating it yields CASSQLAGGRYEQYF.

Worth noting for this clone: Other DNA variants within this sample encode the same CDR3. The chain links TRBV25-1 to TRBJ1-6, with TRBD1 identical over 8 bases. Germline V gene data show CDR1 as MGHDK and CDR2 as SYGVNS. With 4 bases clipped from V and 7 bases from J, the junction kept 3 bases outside the gene matches. The CDR3 sequence is 14 residues long. The CDR3 sequence: CASSGTGYNSPLHF. The CDR3 DNA sequence: TGTGCCAGCAGTGGGACAGGGTACAATTCACCCCTCCACTTT.